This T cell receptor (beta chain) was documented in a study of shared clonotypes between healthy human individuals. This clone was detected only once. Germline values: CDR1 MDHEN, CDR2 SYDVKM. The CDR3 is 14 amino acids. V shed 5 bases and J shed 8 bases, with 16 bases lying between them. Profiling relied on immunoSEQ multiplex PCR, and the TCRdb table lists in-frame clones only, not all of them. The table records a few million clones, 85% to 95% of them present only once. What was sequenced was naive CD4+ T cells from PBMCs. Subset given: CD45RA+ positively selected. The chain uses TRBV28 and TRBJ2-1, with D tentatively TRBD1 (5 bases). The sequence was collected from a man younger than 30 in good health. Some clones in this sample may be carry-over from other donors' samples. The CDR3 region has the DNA TGTGCCAGCAGTGCCGGGCCCCCCAGGGATGAGCAGTTCTTC. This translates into CASSAGPPRDEQFF. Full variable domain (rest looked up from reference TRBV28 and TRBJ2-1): DVKVTQSSRYLVKRTGEKVFLECVQDMDHENMFWYRQDPGLGLRLIYFSYDVKMKEKGDIPEGYSVSREKKERFSLILESASTNQTSMYLCASSAGPPRDEQFFGPGTRLTVL.